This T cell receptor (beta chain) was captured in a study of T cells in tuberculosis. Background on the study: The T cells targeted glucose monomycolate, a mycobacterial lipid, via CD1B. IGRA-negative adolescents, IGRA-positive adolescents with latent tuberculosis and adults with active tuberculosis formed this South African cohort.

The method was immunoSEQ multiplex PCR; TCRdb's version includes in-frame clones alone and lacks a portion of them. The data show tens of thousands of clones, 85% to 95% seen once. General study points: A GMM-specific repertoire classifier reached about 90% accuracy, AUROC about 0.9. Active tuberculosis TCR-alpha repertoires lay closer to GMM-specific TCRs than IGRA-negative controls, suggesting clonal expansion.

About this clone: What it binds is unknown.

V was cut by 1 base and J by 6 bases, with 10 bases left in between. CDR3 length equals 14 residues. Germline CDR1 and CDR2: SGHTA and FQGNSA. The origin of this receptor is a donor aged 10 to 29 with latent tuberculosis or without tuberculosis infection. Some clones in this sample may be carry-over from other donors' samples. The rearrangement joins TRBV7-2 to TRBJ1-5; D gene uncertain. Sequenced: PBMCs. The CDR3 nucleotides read TGTGCCAGCAGCTTAGGTCGGGGTGCTCAGCCCCAGCATTTT. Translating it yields CASSLGRGAQPQHF.